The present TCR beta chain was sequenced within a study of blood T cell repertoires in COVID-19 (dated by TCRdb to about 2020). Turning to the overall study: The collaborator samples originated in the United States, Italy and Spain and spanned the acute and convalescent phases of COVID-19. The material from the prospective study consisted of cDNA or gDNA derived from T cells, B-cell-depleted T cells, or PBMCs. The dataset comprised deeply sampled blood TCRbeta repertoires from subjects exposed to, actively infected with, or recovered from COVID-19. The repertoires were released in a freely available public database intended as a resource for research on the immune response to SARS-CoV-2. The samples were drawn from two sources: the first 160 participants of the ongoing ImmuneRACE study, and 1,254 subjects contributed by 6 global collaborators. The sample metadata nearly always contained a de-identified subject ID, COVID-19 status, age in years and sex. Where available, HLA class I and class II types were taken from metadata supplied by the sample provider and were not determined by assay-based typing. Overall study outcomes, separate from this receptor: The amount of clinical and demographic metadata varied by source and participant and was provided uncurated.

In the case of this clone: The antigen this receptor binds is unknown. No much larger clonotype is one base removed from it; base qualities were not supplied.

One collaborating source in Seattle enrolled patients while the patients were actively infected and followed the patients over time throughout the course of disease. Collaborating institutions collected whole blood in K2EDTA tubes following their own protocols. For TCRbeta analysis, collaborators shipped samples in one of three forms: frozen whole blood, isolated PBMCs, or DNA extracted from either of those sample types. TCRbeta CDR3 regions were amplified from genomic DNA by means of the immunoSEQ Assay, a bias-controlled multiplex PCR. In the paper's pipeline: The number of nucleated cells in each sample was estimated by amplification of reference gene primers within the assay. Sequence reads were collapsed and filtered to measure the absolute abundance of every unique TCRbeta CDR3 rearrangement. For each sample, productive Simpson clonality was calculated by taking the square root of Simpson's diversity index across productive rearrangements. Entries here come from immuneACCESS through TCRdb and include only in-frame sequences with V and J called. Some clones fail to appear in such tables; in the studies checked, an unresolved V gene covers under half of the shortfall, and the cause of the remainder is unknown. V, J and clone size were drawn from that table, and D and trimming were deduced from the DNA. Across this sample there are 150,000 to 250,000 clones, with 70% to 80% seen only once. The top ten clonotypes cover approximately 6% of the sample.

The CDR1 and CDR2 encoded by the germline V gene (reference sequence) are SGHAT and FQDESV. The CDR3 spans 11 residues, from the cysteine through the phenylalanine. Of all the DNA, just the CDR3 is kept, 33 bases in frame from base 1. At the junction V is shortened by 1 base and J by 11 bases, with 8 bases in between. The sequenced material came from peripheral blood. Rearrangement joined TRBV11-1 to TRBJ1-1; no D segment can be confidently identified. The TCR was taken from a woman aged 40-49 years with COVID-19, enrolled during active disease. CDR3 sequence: CASSLGGLAFF. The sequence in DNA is TGTGCCAGCAGCTTAGGAGGGCTGGCTTTCTTT.